The 17 T cell receptor beta chains listed next were all sequenced from one sample in a study of beta chain features in type 1 diabetes. Overall study results and limits: Shorter TCRB CDR3s, moderately but significantly so, marked every one of the four CD4+ subsets in Type 1 diabetes patients.

Isolated RNA was reverse transcribed in full, so expressed TCRB transcripts were sequenced. The assay was immunoSEQ multiplex PCR, and TCRdb's table has in-frame clones only and misses some. The sample holds some 350,000 clones; roughly 14% are singletons and the top ten take approximately 0.016%. These receptors' antigens are unknown. The specimen sequenced was naive CD4+ T cells from blood. The receptors stem from a young woman with type 1 diabetes.

This rearrangement joins TRBV7-3 to TRBJ2-3; perhaps TRBD1 as D (5 bases). The CDR3 runs to 15 residues. V lost 5 bases and J lost 2, with 14 bases in between. In germline, CDR1 is SGHTA, CDR2 FQGTGA. The CDR3 loop is CASSPTGVFTDTQYF. DNA for the CDR3: TGTGCCAGCAGCCCAACAGGCGTATTCACAGATACGCAGTATTTT.

The chain uses TRBV5-8 and TRBJ1-2; D is unresolved. In germline, CDR1 is SGHTS, CDR2 YDEGEE. The germline V and J ends were trimmed by 6 bases and 8 bases, with 14 bases remaining between them. The CDR3 totals 12 residues. The CDR3 spells CASKSPSGGYTF. CDR3 DNA sequence: TGTGCCAGCAAGAGTCCTAGTGGAGGCTACACCTTC. The full variable domain, its missing parts supplied by reference TRBV5-8 and TRBJ1-2, is EAGVTQSPTHLIKTRGQQATLRCSPISGHTSVYWYQQALGLGLQFLLWYDEGEERNRGNFPPRFSGRQFPNYSSELNVNALELEDSALYLCASKSPSGGYTFGSGTRLTVV.

The chain carries TRBV28 and TRBJ1-4; D may be TRBD1 (6 bases). In germline, CDR1 is MDHEN, CDR2 SYDVKM. The ends were cut back, 7 bases at V and 6 bases at J, with 12 bases in the middle. CDR3 size: 13 residues. The DNA of the CDR3 is TGTGCCAGCACAGCAGGGGCGGATGAAAAACTGTTTTTT. It translates to CASTAGADEKLFF.

This clone has a handful of counts. CDR3 in amino acids: CANRAGTDTQYF. The CDR3 region has the DNA TGTGCCAACAGGGCGGGCACAGATACGCAGTATTTT. This chain joins TRBV2 and TRBJ2-3, with a possible D match to TRBD1 (6 bases). V lost 10 bases to trimming and J lost 1 base, with 9 bases between them. CDR3 length: 12 residues. Germline V CDR1 and CDR2: SNHLY, FYNNEI. The full variable domain, completed using reference TRBV2 and TRBJ2-3, is EPEVTQTPSHQVTQMGQEVILRCVPISNHLYFYWYRQILGQKVEFLVSFYNNEISEKSEIFDDQFSVERPDGSNFTLKIRSTKLEDSAMYFCANRAGTDTQYFGPGTRLTVL.

This clone has a handful of counts. The V and J genes are TRBV5-4 and TRBJ2-3, with TRBD2 matching over 10 bases. The germline V gene encodes CDR1 SGHNT and CDR2 YYREEE (reference sequence). CDR3 size: 15 residues. J gave up 8 bases and V 4 bases, and 10 bases lay outside the gene matches. The CDR3 DNA reads TGTGCCAGCAGCCGAGCGGGAGGGCCGGGCGGTACGCAGTATTTT. Translating gives CASSRAGGPGGTQYF.

This clone was seen more than once but under ten times. This rearrangement joins TRBV5-4 to TRBJ2-5; 8 bases are shared with TRBD1. V shed 3 bases and J 5 bases; nucleotides not matched to a gene: 6. Germline V gene sequence: CDR1 SGHNT, CDR2 YYREEE (reference sequence). This CDR3 has 14 amino acids. Here the CDR3 reads CASSSRGLGETQYF. The CDR3 DNA is TGTGCCAGCAGCTCCAGGGGGCTTGGGGAGACCCAGTACTTC.

This clone was counted only a few times. The gene calls are TRBV5-1 and TRBJ2-1, with D perhaps matching TRBD2 (6 bases). Germline lookup yields CDR1 SGHRS and CDR2 YFSETQ. The CDR3 sequence is 13 residues long. Trimming cost V 0 bases and J 8 bases, with 9 bases left between them. This chain's CDR3 is CASSLGDSHEQFF. For the CDR3, the DNA is TGCGCCAGCAGCTTGGGGGACTCTCATGAGCAGTTCTTC.

The chain recombines TRBV7-3 with TRBJ2-7; 9 positions match TRBD2. The CDR3 spans 18 residues. Per germline, CDR1 SGHTA and CDR2 FQGTGA. Trimming removed 5 bases from V and 7 bases from J; junction bases left unmatched: 21. Written as DNA, the CDR3 is TGTGCCAGCAGCCCGGGGGCTAGCGGGGTGTCACGGTCTTGGGAGCAGTACTTC. Translated: CASSPGASGVSRSWEQYF.

Only a few counts were recorded for this clone. Other DNA sequences in the sample encode the same CDR3. The V and J genes are TRBV7-2 and TRBJ2-5, with a weak D call TRBD1 (5 bases). The CDR3 consists of 13 residues. V was cut by 6 bases and J by 1 base, with 9 bases left in between. Per germline, CDR1 SGHTA and CDR2 FQGNSA. The CDR3 DNA reads TGTGCCAGCAGTTTCCAGGGCCAAGAGACCCAGTACTTC. This encodes CASSFQGQETQYF.

A few counts support this clone. This CDR3 is CASSLVQRSTDTQYF. CDR3 nucleotides: TGCGCCAGCAGCTTGGTCCAGCGGAGCACAGATACGCAGTATTTT. The rearrangement links TRBV5-1 to TRBJ2-3; the D gene is possibly TRBD2 (5 bases). V lost 0 bases and J lost 0, with 8 bases in between. Germline values: CDR1 SGHRS, CDR2 YFSETQ. The CDR3 runs to 15 residues.

This clone showed up just a few times. The chain links TRBV2 to TRBJ2-7; the D is unclear. This CDR3 contains 11 residues. The germline V and J ends were trimmed by 7 bases and 7 bases, with 11 bases remaining between them. Germline lookup yields CDR1 SNHLY and CDR2 FYNNEI. This CDR3 is CASTAQLEQYV. CDR3 DNA sequence: TGTGCCAGCACGGCCCAATTGGAGCAGTACGTC.

There are a few counts of this clone. This rearrangement joins TRBV5-4 to TRBJ2-6; D possibly corresponds to TRBD2 (5 bases). This CDR3 region has 20 residues. Trimming left V 0 bases short and J 0 bases short, with 19 bases between. Germline assignment: CDR1 SGHNT and CDR2 YYREEE (reference sequence). The CDR3 nucleotides are TGTGCCAGCAGCTTGGCGAGAGGGCAGCAGTTAAGCTCTGGGGCCAACGTCCTGACTTTC. Translated: CASSLARGQQLSSGANVLTF.

This chain uses TRBV28 with TRBJ2-3; 15 nucleotides line up with TRBD2. The CDR3 spans 16 residues. Germline-derived CDR1 and CDR2 are MDHEN and SYDVKM. V lost 4 bases and J lost 5; bases outside the gene matches: 4. The CDR3 loop is CASSSRTSGRVDTQYF. In DNA, the CDR3 is TGTGCCAGCAGTTCGCGGACTAGCGGGAGGGTAGATACGCAGTATTTT.

In its sample, this clone was seen a few times. This chain uses TRBV28 with TRBJ2-7, with TRBD2 matching over 7 bases. The CDR3 has 16 residues. V lost 3 bases, J lost 0 bases, and 8 bases stayed unmatched. Germline loops: CDR1 MDHEN, CDR2 SYDVKM. CDR3 in DNA: TGTGCCAGCAGTTTGGGGGGAGGGCGAAGCTCCTACGAGCAGTACGTC. This encodes CASSLGGGRSSYEQYV.

The rearrangement uses TRBV7-6 and TRBJ2-7; 8 positions match TRBD1. Germline lookup yields CDR1 SGHVS and CDR2 FNYEAQ. Germline trimming cut 5 bases from V and 2 bases from J; bases unmatched to any gene: 11. The CDR3 sequence is 16 residues long. The CDR3: CASSRWTGTGAYEQYF. CDR3 bases: TGTGCCAGCAGCCGCTGGACCGGGACAGGAGCCTACGAGCAGTACTTC.

This clone was seen only a few times. The chain has TRBV7-7 and TRBJ2-2; 7 nucleotides match TRBD2. Germline V gene lookup returns CDR1 SSHAT and CDR2 FNYEAQ (reference sequence). Trimming at V came to 5 bases and at J to 2 bases, leaving 5 bases not matched to a gene. CDR3 size: 15 residues. CDR3 bases: TGTGCCAGCAGCACAACTAGCGCCAACACCGGGGAGCTGTTTTTT. Translating gives CASSTTSANTGELFF.

This clone was seen a few times. The genes are TRBV14 and TRBJ1-2; the D is unclear. Per the germline V gene, CDR1 is SGHDN and CDR2 is FVKESK. V was pared by 1 base and J by 14 bases, with 11 bases between. This CDR3 is 11 amino acids long. The CDR3 DNA reads TGTGCCAGCAGCCAAGGCGAGGCGGCGACCTTC. Protein: CASSQGEAATF. Using reference TRBV14 and TRBJ1-2 for the parts outside the CDR3, the full variable domain is EAGVTQFPSHSVIEKGQTVTLRCDPISGHDNLYWYRRVMGKEIKFLLHFVKESKQDESGMPNNRFLAERTGGTYSTLKVQPAELEDSGVYFCASSQGEAATFGSGTRLTVV.